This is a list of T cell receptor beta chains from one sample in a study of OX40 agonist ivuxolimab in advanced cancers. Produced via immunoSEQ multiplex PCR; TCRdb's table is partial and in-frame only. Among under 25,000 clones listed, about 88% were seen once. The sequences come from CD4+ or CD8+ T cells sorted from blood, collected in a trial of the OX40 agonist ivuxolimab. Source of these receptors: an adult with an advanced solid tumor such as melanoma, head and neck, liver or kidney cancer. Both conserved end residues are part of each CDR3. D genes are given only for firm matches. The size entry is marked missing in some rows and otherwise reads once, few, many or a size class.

DNA: TGTGCCAGCAGCCTAGGGCAGGGGACAGGCGAGCAGTACTTC
CDR3: CASSLGQGTGEQYF
V: TRBV7-8
size: -
J: TRBJ2-7
D: TRBD1

DNA: TGCGCCAGCAGCCGGGGCGGGGGCGCAGATACGCAGTATTTT
CDR3: CASSRGGGADTQYF
V: TRBV4-3
size: -
J: TRBJ2-3
D: -

DNA: TGCGCCAGCAGCCAAGATCCAACCTATCAAGAGACCCAGTACTTC
CDR3: CASSQDPTYQETQYF
V: TRBV4-1
size: -
J: TRBJ2-5
D: -

DNA: TGTGCCAGCAGCTTGCTAGCGGGAGGGCCAGAGACCCAGTACTTC
CDR3: CASSLLAGGPETQYF
V: TRBV11-2
size: -
J: TRBJ2-5
D: TRBD2

DNA: TGTGCCAGCAGCTTAGGGACTAGCGGGAGCTACGAGCAGTACTTC
CDR3: CASSLGTSGSYEQYF
V: TRBV7-9
size: -
J: TRBJ2-7
D: TRBD2

DNA: TGTGCCAGCAGTAAATCCCCACGGGGCGAGCAGTACTTC
CDR3: CASSKSPRGEQYF
V: TRBV6-5
size: -
J: TRBJ2-7
D: -

DNA: TGCGCCAGCGCCCTCCATTACTTGGTAGCGGGCTCCTACAATGAGCAGTTCTTC
CDR3: CASALHYLVAGSYNEQFF
V: TRBV4-1
size: -
J: TRBJ2-1
D: TRBD2

DNA: TGTGCCAGCAGTTTGGTAGGGTTCCAGGGGAACACCATATATTTT
CDR3: CASSLVGFQGNTIYF
V: TRBV28
size: -
J: TRBJ1-3
D: -

DNA: TGTGCCAGCAGAAATCTAGCGGGAGGGTTCACCGGGGAGCTGTTTTTT
CDR3: CASRNLAGGFTGELFF
V: TRBV5-4
size: -
J: TRBJ2-2
D: TRBD2

DNA: TGTGCCAGCCGACAGGGGGGAGATAGCAATCAGCCCCAGCATTTT
CDR3: CASRQGGDSNQPQHF
V: TRBV6-5
size: few
J: TRBJ1-5
D: TRBD1

DNA: TGTGCCAGTAGTATCGGTGGCAAGGGCACAGATACGCAGTATTTT
CDR3: CASSIGGKGTDTQYF
V: TRBV19
size: -
J: TRBJ2-3
D: -

DNA: TGTGCCAGCAGTTTGACAGGGGGATACGAGCAGTACTTC
CDR3: CASSLTGGYEQYF
V: TRBV27
size: -
J: TRBJ2-7
D: TRBD1

DNA: TGTGCCAGCAGCGGGACAGAGACCACCGGGGAGCTGTTTTTT
CDR3: CASSGTETTGELFF
V: TRBV7-9
size: -
J: TRBJ2-2
D: TRBD1

DNA: TGCGCCAGCAGCCAAGATCTAGGGGGGATGAGCTCCTACGAGCAGTACTTC
CDR3: CASSQDLGGMSSYEQYF
V: TRBV4-1
size: once
J: TRBJ2-7
D: -

DNA: TGTGCCAGCAGCAGACAGGGAAGCCATCAGCCCCAGCATTTT
CDR3: CASSRQGSHQPQHF
V: TRBV27
size: -
J: TRBJ1-5
D: TRBD1

DNA: TGTGCCAGCAGCTTCGCCCGGGTATCCGGGGAGCTGTTTTTT
CDR3: CASSFARVSGELFF
V: TRBV11-1
size: -
J: TRBJ2-2
D: -

DNA: TGCAGCGTTGAAGAAGGCAGGGGCTCCTCTGGAAACACCATATATTTT
CDR3: CSVEEGRGSSGNTIYF
V: TRBV29-1
size: medium-sized
J: TRBJ1-3
D: -

DNA: TGTGCCAGCAGCGGAAGCAGGGGCCAAATATACAATGAGCAGTTCTTC
CDR3: CASSGSRGQIYNEQFF
V: TRBV9
size: -
J: TRBJ2-1
D: -

DNA: TGCGCCAGCAGCGAAGCGGGAGGGAACTACGAGCAGTACTTC
CDR3: CASSEAGGNYEQYF
V: TRBV5-1
size: -
J: TRBJ2-7
D: TRBD2

DNA: TGCAGCGCCGGACACTACCAAGAGACCCAGTACTTC
CDR3: CSAGHYQETQYF
V: TRBV29-1
size: -
J: TRBJ2-5
D: -

DNA: TGTGCCAGCAGCCCCGACAGGTCCTGGCAGCCCCAGCATTTT
CDR3: CASSPDRSWQPQHF
V: TRBV4-2
size: -
J: TRBJ1-5
D: -

DNA: TGTGCCAGCAGCCTGGACAGGGTCTATGGCTACACCTTC
CDR3: CASSLDRVYGYTF
V: TRBV4-2
size: -
J: TRBJ1-2
D: TRBD1

DNA: TGTGCCAGCAGCTTCGGCGGGGAGCTGTTTTTT
CDR3: CASSFGGELFF
V: TRBV7-6
size: few
J: TRBJ2-2
D: -

DNA: TGCAGCGTTCCCCATGGCTACACCTTC
CDR3: CSVPHGYTF
V: TRBV29-1
size: -
J: TRBJ1-2
D: -

DNA: TGTGCCAGCAGTTTAATTTGGACTAGCGTATACGAGCAGTACTTC
CDR3: CASSLIWTSVYEQYF
V: TRBV27
size: -
J: TRBJ2-7
D: TRBD2

DNA: TGTGCCATCAGTGACAGTTATAGCAATCAGCCCCAGCATTTT
CDR3: CAISDSYSNQPQHF
V: TRBV10-3
size: -
J: TRBJ1-5
D: -

DNA: TGTGCCACAGCCGATTCCCCGACGGGAGACACAGATACGCAGTATTTT
CDR3: CATADSPTGDTDTQYF
V: TRBV15
size: -
J: TRBJ2-3
D: -

DNA: TGTGCCAGCAGTGCCGGGACTAGCGGGAGTGAGCAGTACTTC
CDR3: CASSAGTSGSEQYF
V: TRBV27
size: -
J: TRBJ2-7
D: TRBD2

DNA: TGTGCCAGCAGCGTAGAGACGATAGCGGGAGTGGATGAGCAGTTCTTC
CDR3: CASSVETIAGVDEQFF
V: TRBV9
size: -
J: TRBJ2-1
D: TRBD2

DNA: TGTGCCAGCAGCCCAGGACAGGGGGGCTACACCTTC
CDR3: CASSPGQGGYTF
V: TRBV9
size: -
J: TRBJ1-2
D: TRBD1

DNA: TGTGCCAGCAGTCCCCATAGCAATCAGCCCCAGCATTTT
CDR3: CASSPHSNQPQHF
V: TRBV28
size: -
J: TRBJ1-5
D: -

DNA: TGTGCCAGCAGCCCGGGACAGGGGACCTACGAGCAGTACTTC
CDR3: CASSPGQGTYEQYF
V: TRBV28
size: -
J: TRBJ2-7
D: TRBD1

DNA: TGTGCCAGCAGCTGGGCTGGCGGGATAGGTCTTGACGCCTACGAGCAGTACTTC
CDR3: CASSWAGGIGLDAYEQYF
V: TRBV5-6
size: -
J: TRBJ2-7
D: -

DNA: TGTGCCAGCAGCGCCTGGGACGGCCGAGAGCAGTTCTTC
CDR3: CASSAWDGREQFF
V: TRBV6-1
size: -
J: TRBJ2-1
D: -

DNA: TGTGCCAGCAGTTCCCTATTACCCACCTACGAGCAGTACTTC
CDR3: CASSSLLPTYEQYF
V: TRBV27
size: -
J: TRBJ2-7
D: -

DNA: TGTGCCAGCAGCTTAGGCCGGGGAGCTAATTCACCCCTCCACTTT
CDR3: CASSLGRGANSPLHF
V: TRBV7-6
size: -
J: TRBJ1-6
D: -

DNA: TGTGCCAGCAGTTACGGCAGGGCCTCCTACGAGCAGTACTTC
CDR3: CASSYGRASYEQYF
V: TRBV6-5
size: -
J: TRBJ2-7
D: -

DNA: TGTGCCAGCAGCCCTAGACTAGCGGGAGACGGAGAGCAGTACTTC
CDR3: CASSPRLAGDGEQYF
V: TRBV11-3
size: -
J: TRBJ2-7
D: TRBD2

DNA: TGTGCCAGCAGTGGCCCTAGCGGGATGACAGATACGCAGTATTTT
CDR3: CASSGPSGMTDTQYF
V: TRBV25-1
size: -
J: TRBJ2-3
D: TRBD2

DNA: TGTGCCAGCAGCTTAGCGGGCCCTGGAGATACGCAGTATTTT
CDR3: CASSLAGPGDTQYF
V: TRBV7-9
size: -
J: TRBJ2-3
D: -

DNA: TGTGCCAGCAGTCACTTAGCGGGAGGCTCCTACGAGCAGTACTTC
CDR3: CASSHLAGGSYEQYF
V: TRBV27
size: -
J: TRBJ2-7
D: TRBD2

DNA: TGTGCCAGCAGCGCCGGAGTAGACTCGTTTTCCTACGAGCAGTACTTC
CDR3: CASSAGVDSFSYEQYF
V: TRBV9
size: -
J: TRBJ2-7
D: -

DNA: TGTGCCAGCAGCCGGGAGCGAGCCTACAATGAGCAGTTCTTC
CDR3: CASSRERAYNEQFF
V: TRBV5-6
size: -
J: TRBJ2-1
D: -

DNA: TGTGCCAGCTCACCAAGGACTAGCGGAAGCTCCTACGAGCAGTACTTC
CDR3: CASSPRTSGSSYEQYF
V: TRBV18
size: -
J: TRBJ2-7
D: TRBD2

DNA: TGTGCCAGCAGCTACCTAGGGGGGGAGACCCAGTACTTC
CDR3: CASSYLGGETQYF
V: TRBV7-8
size: -
J: TRBJ2-5
D: -